This TCR beta chain emerged from a study of blood T cell repertoires in COVID-19. Authors' data handling: Amplification of reference gene primers was used by the study to estimate nucleated cell counts. TCRdb's table, derived via immunoSEQ multiplex PCR, lists solely in-frame clones and lacks some. V and J calls and clone size are those listed in that table; D and trimming were worked out from the DNA. Of under 110,000 clones detected, 84% appear once; the ten largest clones hold 11% to 15%. Per germline, CDR1 ENHRY and CDR2 SYGVKD. The length of the CDR3 is 17 residues. Germline trimming cut 4 bases from V and 1 base from J; bases unmatched to any gene: 5.

Source material: peripheral blood. This clonotype was sampled from a woman aged 60-75 years with acute or convalescent COVID-19. The chain is built from TRBV10-3 and TRBJ2-5; 14 bases fit TRBD2. This CDR3 is CAISVGTSGGFQETQYF. For the CDR3, the DNA is TGTGCCATCAGTGTCGGGACTAGCGGGGGATTCCAAGAGACCCAGTACTTC.